This T cell receptor (beta chain) was captured by sequencing in a study of T cell repertoires in cytomegalovirus infection. Study context: Epitope selection comprised recently identified HLA-C-restricted CMV epitopes and well-studied HLA-B-restricted CMV epitopes.

Study observations and caveats: CMV-specific TCR beta clonotypes restricted by HLA-C were the ones dominating the ex vivo response.

Remarks on this clonotype: Its antigen is as yet unknown.

This CDR3 has 15 amino acids. CDR1 is LNHDA and CDR2 is SQIVND in the germline V gene (reference sequence). V gave up 5 bases and J gave up 2 bases, with 13 bases separating them. MiXCR, run by TCRdb on the reads, gives a single entry per CDR3 protein. This sample has approximately 340,000 distinct CDR3 sequences, with 25% to 30% found just once. The V gene is TRBV19, the J gene TRBJ1-3; D unresolved. The origin of this receptor is a human donor in good health (CMV status not recorded). Some clones in this sample may be carry-over from other donors' samples. Here the sequenced sample was cultured PBMCs, taken from culture after CMV antigen stimulation. In DNA form, the CDR3 reads TGTGCCAGTAGTTCCGATGTCATGCCTGGAAACACCATATATTTT. It codes for CASSSDVMPGNTIYF.